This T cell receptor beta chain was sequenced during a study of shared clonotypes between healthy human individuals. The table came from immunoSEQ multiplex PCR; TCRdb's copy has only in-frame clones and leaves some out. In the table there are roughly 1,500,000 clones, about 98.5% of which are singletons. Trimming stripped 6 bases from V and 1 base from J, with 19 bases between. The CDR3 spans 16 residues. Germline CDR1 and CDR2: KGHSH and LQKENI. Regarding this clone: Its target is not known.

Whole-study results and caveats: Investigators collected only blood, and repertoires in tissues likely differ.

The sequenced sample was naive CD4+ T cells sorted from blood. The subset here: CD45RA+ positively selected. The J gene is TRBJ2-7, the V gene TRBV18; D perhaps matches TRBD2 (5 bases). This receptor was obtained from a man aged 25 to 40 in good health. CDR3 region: CASSLKDRGGSYEQYF. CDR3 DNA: TGTGCCAGCTCCCTGAAAGACCGGGGTGGATCCTACGAGCAGTACTTC.